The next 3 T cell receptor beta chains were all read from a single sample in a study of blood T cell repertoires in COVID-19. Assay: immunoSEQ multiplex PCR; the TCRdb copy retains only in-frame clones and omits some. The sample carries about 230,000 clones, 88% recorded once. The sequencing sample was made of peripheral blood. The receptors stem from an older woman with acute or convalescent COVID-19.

The CDR3 bases are TGTGCCAGCAGCTTAGAAGGGGGTGCTGGAAACACCATATATTTT. Its protein product is CASSLEGGAGNTIYF. The chain recombines TRBV7-6 with TRBJ1-3; tentatively, D is TRBD1 (6 bases). CDR1 is SGHVS and CDR2 is FNYEAQ in the germline V gene. CDR3 length: 15 residues. Trimming left V 1 base short and J 2 bases short, with 9 bases between. Complete variable domain (other parts from reference TRBV7-6 and TRBJ1-3): GAGVSQSPRYKVTKRGQDVALRCDPISGHVSLYWYRQALGQGPEFLTYFNYEAQQDKSGLPNDRFSAERPEGSISTLTIQRTEQRDSAMYRCASSLEGGAGNTIYFGEGSWLTVV.

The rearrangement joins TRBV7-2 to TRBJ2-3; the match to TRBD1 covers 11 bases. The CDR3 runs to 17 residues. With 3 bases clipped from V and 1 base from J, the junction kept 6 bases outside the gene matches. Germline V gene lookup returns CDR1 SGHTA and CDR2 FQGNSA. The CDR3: CASSFGTGGRGTDTQYF. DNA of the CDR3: TGTGCCAGCAGCTTCGGGACAGGGGGAAGGGGCACAGATACGCAGTATTTT.

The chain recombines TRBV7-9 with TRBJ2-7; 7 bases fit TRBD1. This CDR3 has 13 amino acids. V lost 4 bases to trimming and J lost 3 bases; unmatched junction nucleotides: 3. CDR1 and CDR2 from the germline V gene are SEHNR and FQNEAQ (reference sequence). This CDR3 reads CASSSTGYYEQYF. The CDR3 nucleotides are TGTGCCAGCAGCTCGACAGGGTACTACGAGCAGTACTTC.